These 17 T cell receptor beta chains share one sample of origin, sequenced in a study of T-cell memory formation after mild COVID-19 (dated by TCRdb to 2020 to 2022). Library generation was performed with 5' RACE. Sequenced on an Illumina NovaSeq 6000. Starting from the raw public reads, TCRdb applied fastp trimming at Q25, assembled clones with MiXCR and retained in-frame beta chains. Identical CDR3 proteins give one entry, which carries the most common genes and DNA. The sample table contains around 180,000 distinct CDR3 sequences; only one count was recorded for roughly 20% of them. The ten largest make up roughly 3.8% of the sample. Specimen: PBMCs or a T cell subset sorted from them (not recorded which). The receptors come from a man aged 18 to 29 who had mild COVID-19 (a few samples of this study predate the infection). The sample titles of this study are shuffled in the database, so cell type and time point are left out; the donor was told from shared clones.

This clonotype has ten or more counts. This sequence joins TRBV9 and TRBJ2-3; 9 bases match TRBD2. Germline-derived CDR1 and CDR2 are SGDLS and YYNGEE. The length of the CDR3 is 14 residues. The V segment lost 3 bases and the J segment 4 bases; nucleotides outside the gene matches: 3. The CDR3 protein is CASSATSGPDTQYF. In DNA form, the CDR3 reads TGTGCCAGCAGCGCGACTAGCGGCCCAGATACGCAGTATTTT.

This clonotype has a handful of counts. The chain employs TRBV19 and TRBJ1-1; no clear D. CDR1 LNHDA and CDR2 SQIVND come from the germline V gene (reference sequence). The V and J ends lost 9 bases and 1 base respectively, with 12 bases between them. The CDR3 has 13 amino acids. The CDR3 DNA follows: TGTGCCAGCGAGCCCCGCTGGAACACTGAAGCTTTCTTT. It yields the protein CASEPRWNTEAFF.

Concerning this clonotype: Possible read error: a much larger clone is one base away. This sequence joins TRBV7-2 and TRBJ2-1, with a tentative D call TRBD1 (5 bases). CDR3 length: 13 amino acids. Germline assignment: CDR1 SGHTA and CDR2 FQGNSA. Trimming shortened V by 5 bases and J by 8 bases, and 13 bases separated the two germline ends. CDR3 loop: CASSTAGHHEQFF. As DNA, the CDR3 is TGTGCCAGCAGCACAGCAGGGCACCATGAGCAGTTCTTC.

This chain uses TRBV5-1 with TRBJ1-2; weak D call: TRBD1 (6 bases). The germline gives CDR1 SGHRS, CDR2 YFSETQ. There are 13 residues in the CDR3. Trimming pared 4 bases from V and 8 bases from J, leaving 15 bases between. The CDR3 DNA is TGCGCCAGCAGCGCGGACAGTCTCTTCGGCTACACCTTC. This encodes CASSADSLFGYTF.

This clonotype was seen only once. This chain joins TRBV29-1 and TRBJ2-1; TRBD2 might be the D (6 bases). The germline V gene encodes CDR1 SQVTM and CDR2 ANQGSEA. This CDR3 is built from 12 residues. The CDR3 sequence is CRVGTQSNEQFF. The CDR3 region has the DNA TGCAGAGTAGGGACTCAGAGCAATGAGCAGTTCTTC.

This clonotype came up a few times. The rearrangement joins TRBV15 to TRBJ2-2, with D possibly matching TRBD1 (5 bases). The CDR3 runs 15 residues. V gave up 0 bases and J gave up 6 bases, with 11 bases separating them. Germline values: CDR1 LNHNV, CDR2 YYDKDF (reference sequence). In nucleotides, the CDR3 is TGTGCCACCAGCAGAGATCCCAGGGAATCCGGGGAGCTGTTTTTT. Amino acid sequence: CATSRDPRESGELFF.

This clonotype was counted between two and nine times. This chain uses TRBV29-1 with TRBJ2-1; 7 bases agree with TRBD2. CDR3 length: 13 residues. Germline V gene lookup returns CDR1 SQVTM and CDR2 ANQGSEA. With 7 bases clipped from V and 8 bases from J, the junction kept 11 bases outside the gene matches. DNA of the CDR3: TGCAGCGGGGGGGGTCCGAGAGGCGATGAGCAGTTCTTC. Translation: CSGGGPRGDEQFF.

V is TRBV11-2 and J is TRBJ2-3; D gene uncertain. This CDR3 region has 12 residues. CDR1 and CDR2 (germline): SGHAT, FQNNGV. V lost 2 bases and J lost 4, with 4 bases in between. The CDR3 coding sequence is TGTGCCAGCAGCTTAAGGTCAGATACGCAGTATTTT. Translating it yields CASSLRSDTQYF.

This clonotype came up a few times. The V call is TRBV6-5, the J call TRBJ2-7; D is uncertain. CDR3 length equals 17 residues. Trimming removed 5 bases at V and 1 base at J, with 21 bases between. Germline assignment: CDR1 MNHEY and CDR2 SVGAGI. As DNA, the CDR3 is TGTGCCAGCAGTCTAAACCCCGGGCCGGCAGAATCCTACGAGCAGTACTTC. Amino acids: CASSLNPGPAESYEQYF.

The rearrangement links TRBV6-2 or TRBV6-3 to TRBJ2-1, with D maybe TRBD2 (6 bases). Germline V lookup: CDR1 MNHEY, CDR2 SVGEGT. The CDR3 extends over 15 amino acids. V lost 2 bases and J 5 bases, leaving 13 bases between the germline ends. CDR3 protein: CASSYGGSGHNEQFF. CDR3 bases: TGTGCCAGCAGTTACGGGGGTAGCGGCCACAATGAGCAGTTCTTC.

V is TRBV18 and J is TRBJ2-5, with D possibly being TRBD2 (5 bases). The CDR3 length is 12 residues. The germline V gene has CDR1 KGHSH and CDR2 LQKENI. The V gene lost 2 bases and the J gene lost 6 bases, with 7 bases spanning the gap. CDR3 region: CASSPEGKTQYF. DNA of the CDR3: TGTGCCAGCTCACCAGAGGGAAAGACCCAGTACTTC.

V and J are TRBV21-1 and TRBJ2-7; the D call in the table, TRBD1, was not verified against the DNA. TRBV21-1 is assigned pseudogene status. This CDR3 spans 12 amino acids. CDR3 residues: CASSNHRGREYV. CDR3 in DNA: TGTGCCAGCAGCAACCACAGGGGGCGGGAGTACGTC.

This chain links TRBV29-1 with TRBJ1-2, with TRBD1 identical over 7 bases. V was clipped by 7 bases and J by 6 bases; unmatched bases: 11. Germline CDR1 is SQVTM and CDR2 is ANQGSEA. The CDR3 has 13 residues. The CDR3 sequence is CSARGAVADGYTF. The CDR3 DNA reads TGCAGCGCCAGGGGGGCGGTCGCGGATGGCTACACCTTC.

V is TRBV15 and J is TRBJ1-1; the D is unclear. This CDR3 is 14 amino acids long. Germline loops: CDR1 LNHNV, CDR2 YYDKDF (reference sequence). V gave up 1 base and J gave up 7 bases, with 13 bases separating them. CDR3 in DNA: TGTGCCACCAGCAGAGTCGGATTCGGTGGTGAAGCTTTCTTT. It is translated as CATSRVGFGGEAFF.

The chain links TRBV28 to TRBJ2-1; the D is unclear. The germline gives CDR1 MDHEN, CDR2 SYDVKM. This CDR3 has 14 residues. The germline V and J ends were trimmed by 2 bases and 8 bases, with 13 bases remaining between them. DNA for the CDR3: TGTGCCAGCAGTTTAAGGGATTTAGGGCATGAGCAGTTCTTC. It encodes CASSLRDLGHEQFF.

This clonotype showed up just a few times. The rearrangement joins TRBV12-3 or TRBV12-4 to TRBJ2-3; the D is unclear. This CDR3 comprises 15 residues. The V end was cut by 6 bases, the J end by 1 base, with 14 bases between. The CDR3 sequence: CASSRGPTRTDTQYF. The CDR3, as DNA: TGTGCCAGCAGCCGCGGACCCACCCGCACAGATACGCAGTATTTT.

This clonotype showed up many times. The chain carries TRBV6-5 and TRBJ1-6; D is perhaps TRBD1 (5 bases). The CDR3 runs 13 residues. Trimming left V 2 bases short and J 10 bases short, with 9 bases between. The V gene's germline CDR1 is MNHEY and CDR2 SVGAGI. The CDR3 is CASSYVGDSPLHF. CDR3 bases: TGTGCCAGCAGTTACGTAGGGGACTCACCCCTCCACTTT.